The present TCR beta chain was sequenced within a study of CD8+CD57+ T cells in acquired aplastic anemia. Study-level information: Each DNA sample taken from sorted CD4+ and CD8+ cells came to approximately 3.3 ug on average.

Study-wide results and limits: Significant differences in CD8+ Simpson's diversity were not observed between patients and controls.

Patients chosen for sequencing had CD8+CD57+ cells that had expanded, as shown by flow cytometry. The cohort consisted entirely of patients having severe acquired aplastic anemia. As for this clonotype: Its antigen is currently unknown.

Profiling of TCR beta VDJ combinations and CDR3 sequences used genomic DNA as template. MiXCR was run by TCRdb on the reads, yielding one entry per CDR3 protein. The repertoire includes about 150,000 distinct CDR3 sequences, approximately 51% of them detected once, and under 3.5% sits in the top ten. This clonotype was obtained from a human donor with aplastic anemia. The material sequenced was sorted CD4+, CD8+, or CD8+CD57+ T cells (not recorded which) from PBMCs.

CDR3 amino acids: CASSEVTSEVTQYF. CDR3 sequence (DNA): TGTGCCAGCAGTGAAGTTACTAGCGAAGTGACCCAGTACTTC. The genes are TRBV25-1 and TRBJ2-5, with 7 bases fitting TRBD2. Per germline, CDR1 MGHDK and CDR2 SYGVNS. V shed 2 bases and J 7 bases; nucleotides not matched to a gene: 7. This CDR3 has 14 amino acids.